The 21 T cell receptor beta chains listed next were all sequenced from one sample in a study of shared clonotypes between healthy human individuals. The table came from immunoSEQ multiplex PCR; TCRdb's copy has only in-frame clones and leaves some out. The table includes 90,000 to 120,000 clones, just over 65% detected once. The sequenced material came from memory CD8+ T cells sorted from blood. The subset was: CD45RO+ cells pooled with CCR7-negative TemRA cells. Receptors originate from a woman younger than 45 in good health.

This clone was detected a few times. The sample contains more than one DNA sequence encoding this CDR3. The chain employs TRBV6-5 and TRBJ2-7; 8 bases line up with TRBD2. CDR3 size: 16 residues. V lost 0 bases and J lost 1; bases outside the gene matches: 5. Per germline, CDR1 MNHEY and CDR2 SVGAGI. CDR3 residues: CASSYSSLAGSYEQYF. DNA of the CDR3: TGTGCCAGCAGTTACTCGTCGCTAGCGGGTTCCTACGAGCAGTACTTC.

The chain links TRBV7-6 to TRBJ2-7; a possible D gene is TRBD1 (6 bases). Per the germline V gene, CDR1 is SGHVS and CDR2 is FNYEAQ. The ends were cut back, 3 bases at V and 6 bases at J, with 18 bases in the middle. This CDR3 comprises 15 residues. CDR3 residues: CASSFRPGQGIEQYF. For the CDR3, the DNA is TGTGCCAGCAGCTTTAGGCCAGGGCAGGGGATCGAGCAGTACTTC.

The chain recombines TRBV28 with TRBJ1-2, with D possibly matching TRBD1 (5 bases). The CDR3 length is 15 residues. Germline V gives CDR1 MDHEN, CDR2 SYDVKM. Between the trimmed V and J ends, which lost 7 bases and 0 bases, there was a span of 15 bases. CDR3 amino acids: CASKQSTAPNYGYTF. The DNA for the CDR3 is TGTGCCAGCAAACAATCGACAGCCCCTAACTATGGCTACACCTTC.

The chain recombines TRBV6-6 with TRBJ2-1; TRBD2 aligns across 7 bases. CDR1 and CDR2 from the germline V gene are MNHNY and SVGAGI (reference sequence). This CDR3 region has 15 residues. With V trimmed by 0 bases and J by 6 bases, 5 bases remained unmatched. CDR3 sequence: CASSYSRLAGNEQFF. CDR3 coding DNA: TGTGCCAGCAGTTACTCGAGACTAGCTGGCAATGAGCAGTTCTTC.

The chain couples TRBV7-3 to TRBJ2-5; D might be TRBD2 (7 bases). Per germline, CDR1 SGHTA and CDR2 FQGTGA. The germline V and J ends were trimmed by 5 bases and 4 bases, with 14 bases remaining between them. The CDR3 totals 14 residues. CDR3 DNA: TGTGCCAGCAGCCCACTGGGGGGGGCAGAGACCCAGTACTTC. Its translation: CASSPLGGAETQYF.

The chain is built from TRBV6-4 and TRBJ2-1; unclear D gene. CDR3 length: 15 residues. Germline values: CDR1 MRHNA, CDR2 SNTAGT. The V and J ends lost 4 bases and 0 bases respectively, with 10 bases between them. CDR3 amino acids: CASSVEGGSYNEQFF. In DNA, the CDR3 is TGTGCCAGCAGTGTTGAAGGCGGCTCCTACAATGAGCAGTTCTTC.

The chain carries TRBV15 and TRBJ2-5; 8 nucleotides agree with TRBD2. The CDR3 is made up of 16 amino acids. Unmatched junction bases numbered 9, after V lost 4 bases and J lost 2 bases. Germline V gene data show CDR1 as LNHNV and CDR2 as YYDKDF (reference sequence). CDR3 coding DNA: TGTGCCACCAGCAAGCCGGGACTAGGGGGACAAGAGACCCAGTACTTC. This translates into CATSKPGLGGQETQYF.

The CDR3 protein is CASSADYSNQPQHF. In DNA, the CDR3 is TGTGCCAGCAGTGCAGACTATAGCAATCAGCCCCAGCATTTT. The chain employs TRBV2 and TRBJ1-5; D not resolved. The CDR3 contains 14 residues. CDR1 and CDR2 from the germline V gene are SNHLY and FYNNEI. V was pared by 4 bases and J by 0 bases, with 7 bases between.

The V gene is TRBV27, the J gene TRBJ2-7; D perhaps matches TRBD1 (6 bases). Between the trimmed V and J ends, which lost 6 bases and 0 bases, there was a span of 12 bases. Germline values: CDR1 MNHEY, CDR2 SMNVEV (reference sequence). The CDR3 has 14 residues. In DNA form, the CDR3 reads TGTGCCAGCAGCCGCCAGGGGAGCTCCTACGAGCAGTACTTC. Translating it yields CASSRQGSSYEQYF.

The rearrangement joins TRBV5-1 to TRBJ2-4; no firm D call. CDR1 and CDR2 (germline): SGHRS, YFSETQ. The CDR3 has 15 residues. V lost 1 base and J lost 1, with 9 bases in between. This CDR3 reads CASSLYGTAKNIQYF. For the CDR3, the DNA is TGCGCCAGCAGCTTGTATGGCACGGCCAAAAACATTCAGTACTTC.

The V gene is TRBV19, the J gene TRBJ1-5; D is undetermined. The CDR3 runs to 14 residues. V lost 1 base and J 3 bases, leaving 7 bases between the germline ends. Germline V gene sequence: CDR1 LNHDA, CDR2 SQIVND (reference sequence). The CDR3 DNA reads as TGTGCCAGTAGTATAGGTCACAACAATCAGCCCCAGCATTTT. Protein: CASSIGHNNQPQHF.

This clone was recorded only once. The DNA for the CDR3 is TGCGCCAGCAGCCAAGAACCCACGATGAACACTGAAGCTTTCTTT. It specifies CASSQEPTMNTEAFF. The rearrangement links TRBV4-1 to TRBJ1-1; D call uncertain. V lost 0 bases and J 0 bases, leaving 8 bases between the germline ends. CDR1 MGHRA and CDR2 YSYEKL come from the germline V gene. The CDR3 covers 15 residues.

The chain carries TRBV28 and TRBJ1-1; D possibly corresponds to TRBD1 (5 bases). V lost 7 bases and J lost 10, with 16 bases in between. The V gene's germline CDR1 is MDHEN and CDR2 SYDVKM. CDR3 length equals 12 residues. This CDR3 is CASTSRSGSAFF. CDR3 sequence (DNA): TGTGCCAGCACCTCAAGGTCAGGGTCAGCTTTCTTT.

V gene TRBV28 combines with J gene TRBJ1-4; 8 bases line up with TRBD1. The germline V gene has CDR1 MDHEN and CDR2 SYDVKM. J lost 5 bases, V lost 5 bases, and 4 bases had no gene match. CDR3 size: 14 residues. CDR3 DNA sequence: TGTGCCAGCAGTGACAGGGGACTCAATGAAAAACTGTTTTTT. This translates into CASSDRGLNEKLFF.

The chain employs TRBV7-6 and TRBJ2-1; D unresolved. V dropped 3 bases and J dropped 9 bases, with 9 bases sitting between them. Germline CDR1 reads SGHVS; CDR2 reads FNYEAQ. The CDR3 covers 12 residues. The CDR3 nucleotides read TGTGCCAGCAGCTTGTCGATAAGTGAGCAGTTCTTC. This gives the protein CASSLSISEQFF.

The rearrangement joins TRBV5-4 to TRBJ2-7; 10 bases map to TRBD1. J lost 4 bases, V lost 4 bases, and 5 bases had no gene match. The CDR3 length is 14 residues. CDR1 and CDR2 from the germline V gene are SGHNT and YYREEE (reference sequence). CDR3 in DNA: TGTGCCAGCAGCGCGGGACAGGGGTATTACGAGCAGTACTTC. Encoded protein: CASSAGQGYYEQYF.

The chain employs TRBV2 and TRBJ1-1, with D possibly matching TRBD1 (5 bases). CDR1 and CDR2 (germline): SNHLY, FYNNEI. The V and J ends lost 3 bases and 0 bases respectively, with 14 bases between them. The CDR3 extends over 16 amino acids. The CDR3: CASSDRQGIMNTEAFF. In DNA, the CDR3 is TGTGCCAGCAGTGATCGGCAGGGAATCATGAACACTGAAGCTTTCTTT.

This clone was observed a few times. This chain uses TRBV5-1 with TRBJ1-5; 9 bases agree with TRBD1. With V trimmed by 6 bases and J by 0 bases, 16 bases remained unmatched. The CDR3 extends over 19 amino acids. Looked up from germline, CDR1 is SGHRS and CDR2 is YFSETQ. The CDR3 loop is CASNPPPGQGGDSNQPQHF. The CDR3 bases are TGCGCCAGCAACCCCCCTCCGGGACAGGGTGGAGATAGCAATCAGCCCCAGCATTTT.

The chain is built from TRBV9 and TRBJ2-2, with unresolved D. The CDR3 sequence is 14 residues long. CDR1 is SGDLS, CDR2 YYNGEE, per germline. V lost 6 bases to trimming and J lost 3 bases, with 12 bases between them. The CDR3 DNA sequence: TGTGCCAGCAATGCGCGTAGTTACACCGGGGAGCTGTTTTTT. Translation gives CASNARSYTGELFF.

J is TRBJ2-3 and V is TRBV2; 7 bases match TRBD2. CDR3 length: 17 amino acids. J gave up 2 bases and V 7 bases, and 15 bases lay outside the gene matches. Germline values: CDR1 SNHLY, CDR2 FYNNEI. The CDR3 nucleotides read TGTGCCAGCAACTCGATCCCCACTAGCGAGATCACAGATACGCAGTATTTT. Its protein is CASNSIPTSEITDTQYF.

The J gene is TRBJ2-5, the V gene TRBV4-2; TRBD1 agrees at 11 bases. TRBJ2-7 matches the DNA end more closely, so the J call is doubtful. CDR1 and CDR2 (germline): LGHNA, YNFKEQ. This CDR3 has 16 amino acids. CDR3 region: CASSQERGTGGYEQYF. In DNA, the CDR3 is TGTGCCAGCAGCCAAGAGCGCGGGACAGGGGGCTACGAGCAGTACTTC.